This section outlines one T cell receptor beta chain sequence together with its context. Its specificity is unknown. This specimen belongs to a study of graft-versus-host responses after intestinal transplantation. Overall study: Recipients had multivisceral, liver-intestinal, or isolated intestinal transplants. Recipients were all induced with anti-thymocyte globulin, then given tacrolimus and steroids for approximately 3 years.

Broader study findings: Within allografts, high graft-versus-host to host-versus-graft clonal ratios were seen among patients with graft-donor T cell macrochimerism.

Produced via immunoSEQ multiplex PCR; TCRdb's table is partial and in-frame only. The profile shows tens of thousands of clones, over 75% of them singletons. Germline V lookup: CDR1 SEHNR, CDR2 FQNEAQ (reference sequence). The length of the CDR3 is 16 residues. Trimming left V 3 bases short and J 4 bases short, with 16 bases between. The starting material was unstimulated CD8+ T cells sorted from spleen or lymph node cells, obtained before intestinal transplant. The chain couples TRBV7-9 to TRBJ2-1; D is perhaps TRBD1 (6 bases). This sequence was found in a human donor who received an intestinal transplant. CDR3 sequence: CASSFGGGHLYNEQFF. The CDR3 nucleotides are TGTGCCAGCAGCTTCGGTGGGGGCCACCTTTACAATGAGCAGTTCTTC.